This is a list of T cell receptor beta chains from one sample in a study of cytomegalovirus exposure and HLA in healthy donors. Produced via immunoSEQ multiplex PCR; TCRdb's table is partial and in-frame only. The sample contains around 140,000 clones, approximately 87% of which appear only once. Sequenced material: PBMCs. These receptors originate from a woman in her thirties in good health and CMV-seronegative. Both conserved end residues are part of each CDR3. Each record gives: clone size, D gene, J gene, V gene, CDR3 protein, CDR3 DNA. D genes are given only for firm matches. Rows give clone size only sometimes, using once, few, many, or a class for an expanded clone.

abundance: -
d_gene: TRBD1
j_gene: TRBJ1-6
v_gene: TRBV7-2
CDR3aa: CASSLPDRYQPLHF
CDR3nt: TGTGCCAGCAGCCTCCCGGACAGGTACCAGCCCCTCCACTTT

abundance: -
d_gene: TRBD1
j_gene: TRBJ2-7
v_gene: TRBV2
CDR3aa: CASSEALRAGGGYEQYF
CDR3nt: TGTGCCAGCAGTGAAGCGCTTCGGGCAGGGGGCGGGTACGAGCAGTACTTC

abundance: -
d_gene: -
j_gene: TRBJ2-7
v_gene: TRBV28
CDR3aa: CASSRAAELYEQYF
CDR3nt: TGTGCCAGCAGTCGCGCGGCGGAACTTTACGAGCAGTACTTC

abundance: -
d_gene: -
j_gene: TRBJ1-2
v_gene: TRBV28
CDR3aa: CASRLPRRDYTF
CDR3nt: TGTGCCAGCAGATTACCAAGGCGGGATTACACCTTC

abundance: -
d_gene: TRBD1
j_gene: TRBJ2-6
v_gene: TRBV18
CDR3aa: CASSPQGAQSGANVLTF
CDR3nt: TGTGCCAGCTCACCACAGGGGGCTCAATCTGGGGCCAACGTCCTGACTTTC

abundance: -
d_gene: TRBD2
j_gene: TRBJ2-7
v_gene: TRBV7-2
CDR3aa: CASSLRTSGRRSSYEQYF
CDR3nt: TGTGCCAGCAGCTTAAGGACTAGCGGGAGACGTAGCTCCTACGAGCAGTACTTC

abundance: once
d_gene: -
j_gene: TRBJ2-7
v_gene: TRBV5-8
CDR3aa: CASSLPMYEQYF
CDR3nt: TGTGCCAGCAGCTTGCCCATGTACGAGCAGTACTTC

abundance: -
d_gene: TRBD1
j_gene: TRBJ2-7
v_gene: TRBV2
CDR3aa: CASSEETGSYEQYF
CDR3nt: TGTGCCAGCAGTGAAGAGACAGGGTCGTACGAGCAGTACTTC

abundance: -
d_gene: TRBD2
j_gene: TRBJ2-1
v_gene: TRBV5-6
CDR3aa: CASSRLLGGSSYNEQFF
CDR3nt: TGTGCCAGCAGCCGCCTTTTGGGGGGGAGCTCCTACAATGAGCAGTTCTTC

abundance: few
d_gene: TRBD1
j_gene: TRBJ1-3
v_gene: TRBV4-1
CDR3aa: CASSQAIRGTGNTIYF
CDR3nt: TGCGCCAGCAGCCAAGCGATCAGGGGGACTGGAAACACCATATATTTT

abundance: -
d_gene: TRBD1
j_gene: TRBJ1-2
v_gene: TRBV7-6
CDR3aa: CASSLGLRGLNYGYTF
CDR3nt: TGTGCCAGCAGCTTAGGATTAAGGGGGCTTAACTATGGCTACACCTTC

abundance: -
d_gene: -
j_gene: TRBJ2-5
v_gene: TRBV28
CDR3aa: CASCPQQIQETQYF
CDR3nt: TGTGCCAGCTGTCCGCAACAGATCCAAGAGACCCAGTACTTC

abundance: -
d_gene: TRBD1
j_gene: TRBJ1-4
v_gene: TRBV6-6
CDR3aa: CASSPDRAPNEKLFF
CDR3nt: TGTGCCAGCAGCCCCGACAGGGCCCCGAATGAAAAACTGTTTTTT

abundance: -
d_gene: -
j_gene: TRBJ1-1
v_gene: TRBV18
CDR3aa: CASSPRIPERLDTEAFF
CDR3nt: TGTGCCAGCTCACCACGGATCCCGGAGAGGCTGGACACTGAAGCTTTCTTT

abundance: -
d_gene: TRBD1
j_gene: TRBJ2-3
v_gene: TRBV7-3
CDR3aa: CASSLNPQGTDTQYF
CDR3nt: TGTGCCAGCAGCTTAAACCCACAGGGGACAGATACGCAGTATTTT

abundance: -
d_gene: -
j_gene: TRBJ1-5
v_gene: TRBV10-3
CDR3aa: CAISESITAPTPQHF
CDR3nt: TGTGCCATCAGTGAGTCGATAACAGCCCCAACGCCCCAGCATTTT

abundance: -
d_gene: -
j_gene: TRBJ2-1
v_gene: TRBV5-8
CDR3aa: CASSRIDGYSYNEQFF
CDR3nt: TGTGCCAGCAGCCGAATCGACGGGTATTCCTACAATGAGCAGTTCTTC

abundance: -
d_gene: -
j_gene: TRBJ1-1
v_gene: TRBV29-1
CDR3aa: CSVETGHRNTEAFF
CDR3nt: TGCAGCGTCGAGACGGGACACCGGAACACTGAAGCTTTCTTT

abundance: -
d_gene: TRBD1
j_gene: TRBJ1-1
v_gene: TRBV7-9
CDR3aa: CASSPRSRGRRSTEAFF
CDR3nt: TGTGCCAGCAGCCCACGGTCAAGGGGGCGGCGGAGCACTGAAGCTTTCTTT

abundance: -
d_gene: -
j_gene: TRBJ1-4
v_gene: TRBV28
CDR3aa: CASGQGADEKLFF
CDR3nt: TGTGCCAGCGGGCAGGGTGCCGATGAAAAACTGTTTTTT

abundance: -
d_gene: -
j_gene: TRBJ2-7
v_gene: TRBV7-2
CDR3aa: CASSLAPSLSYEQYF
CDR3nt: TGTGCCAGCAGCTTAGCCCCCTCGCTATCCTACGAGCAGTACTTC

abundance: -
d_gene: -
j_gene: TRBJ1-1
v_gene: TRBV6-1
CDR3aa: CASSEWGRRAFF
CDR3nt: TGTGCCAGCAGTGAATGGGGCCGGCGAGCTTTCTTT

abundance: -
d_gene: -
j_gene: TRBJ2-5
v_gene: TRBV27
CDR3aa: CASSGGASGTQYF
CDR3nt: TGTGCCAGCAGTGGGGGGGCTAGCGGGACCCAGTACTTC

abundance: few
d_gene: -
j_gene: TRBJ1-1
v_gene: TRBV6-5
CDR3aa: CASSYAGITEAFF
CDR3nt: TGTGCCAGCAGTTACGCGGGGATCACTGAAGCTTTCTTT

abundance: -
d_gene: TRBD1
j_gene: TRBJ2-7
v_gene: TRBV7-2
CDR3aa: CASSHGTGDYEQYF
CDR3nt: TGTGCCAGCAGCCACGGGACAGGGGATTACGAGCAGTACTTC

abundance: few
d_gene: -
j_gene: TRBJ2-7
v_gene: TRBV28
CDR3aa: CASSLFPGVLYEQYF
CDR3nt: TGTGCCAGCAGTTTGTTTCCAGGGGTCCTCTACGAGCAGTACTTC

abundance: -
d_gene: -
j_gene: TRBJ2-6
v_gene: TRBV7-8
CDR3aa: CASSLVGGTGANVLTF
CDR3nt: TGTGCCAGCAGCTTAGTCGGAGGTACCGGGGCCAACGTCCTGACTTTC

abundance: -
d_gene: -
j_gene: TRBJ2-5
v_gene: TRBV7-8
CDR3aa: CASSSDRLQETQYF
CDR3nt: TGTGCCAGCAGCTCCGACAGGCTACAAGAGACCCAGTACTTC

abundance: -
d_gene: -
j_gene: TRBJ1-1
v_gene: TRBV6-8
CDR3aa: CASSYSLRTPLSSGTEAFF
CDR3nt: TGTGCCAGCAGTTACTCGCTAAGGACACCGTTAAGTTCAGGCACTGAAGCTTTCTTT

abundance: -
d_gene: TRBD2
j_gene: TRBJ2-1
v_gene: TRBV7-9
CDR3aa: CASSLQPSGSNEQFF
CDR3nt: TGTGCCAGCAGCTTACAGCCTAGCGGGAGCAATGAGCAGTTCTTC

abundance: -
d_gene: -
j_gene: TRBJ1-3
v_gene: TRBV9
CDR3aa: CASSGGPSGNTIYF
CDR3nt: TGTGCCAGCAGCGGGGGCCCCTCTGGAAACACCATATATTTT

abundance: -
d_gene: -
j_gene: TRBJ2-7
v_gene: TRBV7-9
CDR3aa: CASSTDRPLYHEQYF
CDR3nt: TGTGCCAGCAGCACCGACAGGCCGCTTTACCACGAGCAGTACTTC

abundance: -
d_gene: TRBD2
j_gene: TRBJ2-4
v_gene: TRBV5-1
CDR3aa: CASSRTSGGKNIQYF
CDR3nt: TGCGCCAGCAGCCGAACTAGCGGGGGGAAAAACATTCAGTACTTC

abundance: once
d_gene: TRBD2
j_gene: TRBJ2-2
v_gene: TRBV5-1
CDR3aa: CASSVLAGVATGELFF
CDR3nt: TGCGCCAGCAGCGTTCTAGCGGGGGTCGCCACCGGGGAGCTGTTTTTT

abundance: few
d_gene: TRBD2
j_gene: TRBJ2-7
v_gene: TRBV10-3
CDR3aa: CATRVASGNEQYF
CDR3nt: TGTGCCACCCGGGTCGCTAGCGGGAACGAGCAGTACTTC

abundance: -
d_gene: -
j_gene: TRBJ2-1
v_gene: TRBV5-1
CDR3aa: CASSLPGEFEQFF
CDR3nt: TGCGCCAGCAGCTTGCCGGGGGAGTTCGAGCAGTTCTTC

abundance: -
d_gene: TRBD1
j_gene: TRBJ2-3
v_gene: TRBV7-9
CDR3aa: CSSSPTGEFSHF
CDR3nt: TGTTCCAGCAGCCCGACAGGGGAGTTCTCACATTTT

abundance: -
d_gene: TRBD1
j_gene: TRBJ2-7
v_gene: TRBV7-9
CDR3aa: CASSLGRDSTYEQYF
CDR3nt: TGTGCCAGCAGCTTAGGACGGGACAGCACCTACGAGCAGTACTTC

abundance: -
d_gene: -
j_gene: TRBJ1-4
v_gene: TRBV19
CDR3aa: CASGVNEKLFF
CDR3nt: TGTGCCAGCGGGGTTAATGAAAAACTGTTTTTT

abundance: -
d_gene: -
j_gene: TRBJ1-2
v_gene: TRBV27
CDR3aa: CASSYSGGGYTF
CDR3nt: TGTGCCAGCAGTTATTCAGGTGGAGGCTACACCTTC